These 19 T cell receptor beta chains were all obtained from the same sample, sequenced in a study of CD8 T cells in ankylosing spondylitis. MiXCR, applied by TCRdb to the 5' RACE reads, yields one record per CDR3 protein. The sample has over 100,000 distinct CDR3 sequences, roughly an eighth seen once; the top ten hold over 4%. The sample consisted of blood, either unsorted or a sorted T cell fraction (not recorded which). The receptors derive from a female donor with ankylosing spondylitis or in good health (not recorded which).

At least ten counts were recorded for this clonotype. Germline and junction disagree at one end, which may indicate a read error. This chain uses TRBV5-5 with TRBJ2-7, with D perhaps being TRBD1 or TRBD2 (5 bases each). Germline loops: CDR1 SGHKS, CDR2 YYEKEE (reference sequence). The CDR3 is 14 amino acids. The DNA of the CDR3 is TGTGCCAGCACCACCAGGGACCTCTCCAACGAGCAGTACTTC. It specifies CASTTRDLSNEQYF.

There are many counts of this clonotype. The J gene is TRBJ2-3, the V gene TRBV7-2, with 9 bases that match TRBD2. This CDR3 has 16 residues. V dropped 1 base and J dropped 5; count of bases not matched to a gene: 7. CDR1 is SGHTA, CDR2 FQGNSA, per germline. CDR3: CASSLDGRGGLDTQYF. For the CDR3, the DNA is TGTGCCAGCAGCTTAGACGGGCGGGGGGGCTTAGATACGCAGTATTTT.

In its sample, this clonotype was seen many times. This chain connects TRBV5-1 to TRBJ2-1, with 7 bases that match TRBD2. The germline V gene has CDR1 SGHRS and CDR2 YFSETQ. The CDR3 runs 14 residues. V lost 8 bases and J lost 3; bases outside the gene matches: 8. Here the CDR3 reads CASTTGGIYNEQFF. DNA for the CDR3: TGCGCCAGTACAACGGGGGGTATCTACAATGAGCAGTTCTTC.

The chain carries TRBV5-1 and TRBJ2-1; 9 nucleotides align to TRBD1. V shed 3 bases, J shed 2 bases, and the junction held 3 bases outside the gene matches. The V gene's germline CDR1 is SGHRS and CDR2 YFSETQ. The CDR3 sequence is 15 residues long. The CDR3 DNA sequence: TGCGCCAGCAGCTCCAGGGACAGGGCCTACAATGAGCAGTTCTTC. Protein product: CASSSRDRAYNEQFF. Together with reference TRBV5-1 and TRBJ2-1, the CDR3 gives the full variable domain: KAGVTQTPRYLIKTRGQQVTLSCSPISGHRSVSWYQQTPGQGLQFLFEYFSETQRNKGNFPGRFSGRQFSNSRSEMNVSTLELGDSALYLCASSSRDRAYNEQFFGPGTRLTVL.

This clonotype occurred many times. The genes are TRBV5-1 and TRBJ1-4; D is undetermined. V was cut by 6 bases and J by 0 bases, with 12 bases left in between. Germline V gives CDR1 SGHRS, CDR2 YFSETQ. This CDR3 spans 15 amino acids. CDR3 residues: CASTKDGTTNEKLFF. The CDR3 region has the DNA TGCGCCAGCACCAAGGACGGTACAACTAATGAAAAACTGTTTTTT.

At least ten counts were recorded for this clonotype. This chain uses TRBV10-3 with TRBJ2-5; TRBD2 matches 11 bases. The CDR3 runs to 15 residues. Germline V gene data show CDR1 as ENHRY and CDR2 as SYGVKD. The V segment lost 5 bases and the J segment 2 bases; nucleotides outside the gene matches: 4. The CDR3 reads CAISSSGGRQETQYF. In nucleotides, the CDR3 is TGTGCCATCAGTTCTAGCGGGGGGCGGCAAGAGACCCAGTACTTC.

This clonotype was found many times. V gene TRBV14 combines with J gene TRBJ2-7, with D hard to call. V lost 0 bases and J lost 7, with 22 bases in between. CDR1 is SGHDN and CDR2 is FVKESK in the germline V gene. This CDR3 comprises 17 residues. CDR3 in DNA: TGTGCCAGCAGCCAAGATCAGTTCCTCTTCGTGGCGTGGGAGCAGTACTTC. Residues: CASSQDQFLFVAWEQYF.

This clonotype was counted ten times or more. The chain carries TRBV2 and TRBJ1-1, with no clear D. Trimming removed 3 bases at V and 5 bases at J, with 10 bases between. Per the germline V gene, CDR1 is SNHLY and CDR2 is FYNNEI. The CDR3 runs to 13 residues. CDR3 sequence (DNA): TGTGCCAGCAGTGAGACAAGTATTACTGAAGCTTTCTTT. As protein: CASSETSITEAFF.

This clonotype was observed many times. The V gene is TRBV9, the J gene TRBJ1-2; D is unresolved. The germline CDR1 and CDR2 sequences are SGDLS and YYNGEE. The CDR3 consists of 13 residues. V was pared by 0 bases and J by 5 bases, with 8 bases between. This chain's CDR3 is CASSVGAEYGYTF. The CDR3, as DNA: TGTGCCAGCAGCGTAGGGGCGGAGTATGGCTACACCTTC.

This clonotype was detected many times. The chain recombines TRBV12-3 or TRBV12-4 with TRBJ2-5, with unresolved D. The CDR3 extends over 11 amino acids. V lost 0 bases, J lost 5 bases, and 1 base lay in between. The CDR3 bases are TGTGCCAGCAGTTTAGCGGAGACCCAGTACTTC. Translation gives CASSLAETQYF.

This clonotype has a count of ten or more. The CDR3 spells CASSRGQGLNIQYF. CDR3 nucleotide sequence: TGCGCCAGCAGCCGTGGACAGGGCCTTAACATTCAGTACTTC. The V and J genes are TRBV5-1 and TRBJ2-4, with TRBD1 matching over 8 bases. Germline values: CDR1 SGHRS, CDR2 YFSETQ. The CDR3 runs 14 residues. Losses at the gene ends were 4 bases for V and 7 bases for J; bases not matched to a gene: 7.

This clonotype was seen at least ten times. V is TRBV5-1 and J is TRBJ1-2, with D possibly TRBD1 on 5 matching bases. V lost 1 base and J lost 0, with 16 bases in between. CDR1 is SGHRS, CDR2 YFSETQ, per germline. The CDR3 totals 17 residues. CDR3 coding DNA: TGCGCCAGCAGCTTGTCCCTCCCAGACAGAGCTAACTATGGCTACACCTTC. Translation: CASSLSLPDRANYGYTF.

This clonotype was picked up many times. V is TRBV29-1 and J is TRBJ1-2; D unclear. This CDR3 is 11 amino acids long. Trimming shortened V by 4 bases and J by 4 bases, and 7 bases separated the two germline ends. Germline-derived CDR1 and CDR2 are SQVTM and ANQGSEA. The CDR3 protein is CSVGAAYGYTF. The CDR3 coding sequence is TGCAGCGTTGGAGCAGCCTATGGCTACACCTTC.

This clonotype was counted only a few times. The CDR3 DNA sequence: TGTGCCAGCAGCCAAGATCGGGGAAGGGAGACCCAGTACTTC. Translated, it gives CASSQDRGRETQYF. The V call is TRBV14, the J call TRBJ2-5; D perhaps matches TRBD2 (5 bases). This CDR3 contains 14 residues. Per germline, CDR1 SGHDN and CDR2 FVKESK. V shed 0 bases and J shed 5 bases, with 10 bases lying between them. Full variable domain (rest looked up from reference TRBV14 and TRBJ2-5): EAGVTQFPSHSVIEKGQTVTLRCDPISGHDNLYWYRRVMGKEIKFLLHFVKESKQDESGMPNNRFLAERTGGTYSTLKVQPAELEDSGVYFCASSQDRGRETQYFGPGTRLLVL.

This clonotype was counted at least ten times. The chain uses TRBV7-9 and TRBJ2-5; unclear D gene. With 5 bases removed from V and 1 base from J, the gap between germline ends came to 14 bases. Germline V gene sequence: CDR1 SEHNR, CDR2 FQNEAQ (reference sequence). CDR3 length: 15 residues. DNA for the CDR3: TGTGCCAGCAGCGGACCGAGTATCAGCCAAGAGACCCAGTACTTC. It yields the protein CASSGPSISQETQYF.

This clonotype has a count of ten or more. V usage is TRBV2 and J usage is TRBJ1-2; D may be TRBD1 (5 bases). CDR1 SNHLY and CDR2 FYNNEI come from the germline V gene. This CDR3 spans 13 amino acids. V was trimmed by 2 bases and J by 4 bases, leaving 8 bases between them. In DNA, the CDR3 is TGTGCCAGCAGTGAATGGGGGTCCTATGGCTACACCTTC. Its protein product is CASSEWGSYGYTF.

This clonotype turned up a few times. V is TRBV4-1 and J is TRBJ1-5; D may be TRBD1 (5 bases). CDR1 is MGHRA, CDR2 YSYEKL, per germline. V lost 4 bases to trimming and J lost 2 bases, with 12 bases between them. This CDR3 has 15 residues. Here the CDR3 DNA reads TGCGCCAGCAGCCCCGCAGCGGGGGGCAATCAGCCCCAGCATTTT. Amino acid sequence: CASSPAAGGNQPQHF.

There are many counts of this clonotype. The V and J genes are TRBV3-1 and TRBJ2-3; 10 nucleotides line up with TRBD2. Germline V CDR1 and CDR2: LGHDT, YNNKEL (reference sequence). The CDR3 has 17 residues. V lost 4 bases, J lost 3 bases, and 10 bases stayed unmatched. The CDR3 DNA reads as TGTGCCAGCAGCCTTAGGAGCGGGGGGGCCGGGACAGATACGCAGTATTTT. It is translated as CASSLRSGGAGTDTQYF.

Ten or more counts support this clonotype. The V call is TRBV27, the J call TRBJ2-2; D is ambiguous. Deletions cut 8 bases from V and 2 bases from J, with 6 bases between. Germline V gene lookup returns CDR1 MNHEY and CDR2 SMNVEV (reference sequence). This CDR3 has 12 amino acids. In DNA form, the CDR3 reads TGTGCCAGCCTGAGAAACACCGGGGAGCTGTTTTTT. Its protein is CASLRNTGELFF.